The rows below give T cell receptor beta chains drawn from one sample of a study of shared clonotypes between healthy human individuals. Here immunoSEQ multiplex PCR was the method, and the copy in TCRdb shows in-frame clones only, minus some. The table lists about 2.4 million clones, 93% of them singletons. The sample comprised naive CD4+ T cells from PBMCs. Receptors were obtained from a man aged 18 to 30 in good health. Some clones in this sample may be carry-over from other donors' samples. CDR3s include the opening cysteine and the closing phenylalanine or tryptophan.

J gene	CDR3 length	V gene	CDR3 protein
TRBJ2-3	16	TRBV7-2	CASSASAGGGTDTQYF
TRBJ2-1	15	TRBV15	CATSSTKDYYNEQFF
TRBJ2-4	15	TRBV7-2	CASSSSGTVENIQYF
TRBJ2-7	16	TRBV19	CASSITAGTGPYEQYF
TRBJ2-3	12	TRBV28	CASSLLIDTQYF
TRBJ2-7	16	TRBV7-8	CASSLTAGDRAHEQYF
TRBJ1-1	15	TRBV6-6	CASSTGGRPNTEAFF
TRBJ2-7	15	TRBV7-2	CASSLTWDRKYEQYF
TRBJ2-2	15	TRBV2	CASTGRRDSAGELFF
TRBJ2-3	13	TRBV29-1	CSVDTTGADTQYF